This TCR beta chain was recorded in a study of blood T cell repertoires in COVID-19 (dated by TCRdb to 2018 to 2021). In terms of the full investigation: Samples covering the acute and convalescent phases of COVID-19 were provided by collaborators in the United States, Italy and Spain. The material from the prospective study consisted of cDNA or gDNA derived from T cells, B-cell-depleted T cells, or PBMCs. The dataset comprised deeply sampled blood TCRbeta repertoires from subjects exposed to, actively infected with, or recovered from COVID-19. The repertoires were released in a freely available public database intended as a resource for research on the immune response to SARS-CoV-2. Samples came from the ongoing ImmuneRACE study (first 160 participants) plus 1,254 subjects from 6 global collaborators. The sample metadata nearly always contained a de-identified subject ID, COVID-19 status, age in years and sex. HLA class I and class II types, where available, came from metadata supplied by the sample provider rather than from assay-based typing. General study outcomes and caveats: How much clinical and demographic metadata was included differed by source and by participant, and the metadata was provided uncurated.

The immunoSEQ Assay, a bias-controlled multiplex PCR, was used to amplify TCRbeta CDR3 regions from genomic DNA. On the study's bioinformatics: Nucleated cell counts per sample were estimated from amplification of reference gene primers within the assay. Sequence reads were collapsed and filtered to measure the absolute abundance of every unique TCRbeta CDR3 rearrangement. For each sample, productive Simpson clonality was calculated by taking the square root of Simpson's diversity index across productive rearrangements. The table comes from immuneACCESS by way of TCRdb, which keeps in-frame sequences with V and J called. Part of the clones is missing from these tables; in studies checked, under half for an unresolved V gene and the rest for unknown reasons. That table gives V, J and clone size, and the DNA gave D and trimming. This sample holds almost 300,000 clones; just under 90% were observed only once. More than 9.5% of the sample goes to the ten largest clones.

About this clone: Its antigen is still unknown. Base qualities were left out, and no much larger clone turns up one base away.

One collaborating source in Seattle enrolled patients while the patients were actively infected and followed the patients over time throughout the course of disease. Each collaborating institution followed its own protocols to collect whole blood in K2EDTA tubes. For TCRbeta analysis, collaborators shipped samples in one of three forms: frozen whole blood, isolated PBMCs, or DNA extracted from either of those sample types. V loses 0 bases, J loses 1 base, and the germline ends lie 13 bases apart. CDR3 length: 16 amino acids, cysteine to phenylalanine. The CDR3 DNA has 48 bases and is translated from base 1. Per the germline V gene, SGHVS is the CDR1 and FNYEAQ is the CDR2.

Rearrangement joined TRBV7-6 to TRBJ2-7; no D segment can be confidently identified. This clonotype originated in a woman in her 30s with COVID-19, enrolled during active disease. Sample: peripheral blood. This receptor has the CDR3 CASSLALRELSYEQYF. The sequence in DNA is TGTGCCAGCAGCTTAGCCTTACGCGAGCTATCCTACGAGCAGTACTTC.